Shown below are 21 T cell receptor beta chains from a single sample sequenced in a study of blood T cell repertoires in COVID-19. Clones were read by immunoSEQ multiplex PCR, and TCRdb kept only the in-frame ones, dropping some. This table has roughly 140,000 clones, about four fifths appearing once. Material: peripheral blood. Source of these receptors: a human donor in a cohort sampled during active COVID-19.

At least ten counts were recorded for this clone. The genes are TRBV11-3 and TRBJ2-6; 7 nucleotides match TRBD1. The CDR3 runs 17 residues. Germline V lookup: CDR1 SGHNT, CDR2 YENEEA. V dropped 5 bases and J dropped 0; count of bases not matched to a gene: 7. DNA for the CDR3: TGTGCCAGCAGCGACCGGGACAGCAGCTCTGGGGCCAACGTCCTGACTTTC. Protein product: CASSDRDSSSGANVLTF.

The rearrangement joins TRBV5-1 to TRBJ2-7; D gene uncertain. The CDR3 contains 17 residues. V was trimmed by 4 bases and J by 0 bases, leaving 20 bases between them. Germline V gene data show CDR1 as SGHRS and CDR2 as YFSETQ. The CDR3 region is CASSRRDGAPSSYEQYF. CDR3 nucleotides: TGCGCCAGCAGCCGAAGAGACGGAGCCCCCAGCTCCTACGAGCAGTACTTC.

V usage is TRBV4-2 and J usage is TRBJ1-2; weak D call: TRBD1 (5 bases). Germline V gene lookup returns CDR1 LGHNA and CDR2 YNFKEQ. This CDR3 has 14 residues. The ends were cut back, 3 bases at V and 2 bases at J, with 10 bases in the middle. CDR3 in amino acids: CASSHNTGNYGYTF. CDR3 sequence (DNA): TGTGCCAGCAGCCACAATACAGGAAACTATGGCTACACCTTC.

This clone has just one count. The V and J genes are TRBV6-5 and TRBJ2-1; 11 positions match TRBD2. Germline values: CDR1 MNHEY, CDR2 SVGAGI. CDR3 length: 16 residues. Unmatched junction bases numbered 5, after V lost 2 bases and J lost 5 bases. The CDR3 sequence is CASSYQGLAANNEQFF. The DNA of the CDR3 is TGTGCCAGCAGTTACCAGGGACTAGCGGCGAACAATGAGCAGTTCTTC.

This clone turned up a few times. This chain joins TRBV5-1 and TRBJ2-5; perhaps TRBD2 as D (6 bases). The CDR3 has 14 residues. Trimming shortened V by 5 bases and J by 3 bases, and 14 bases separated the two germline ends. Germline V lookup: CDR1 SGHRS, CDR2 YFSETQ. This CDR3 is CASSRTAGKETQYF. As DNA, the CDR3 is TGCGCCAGCAGTAGGACGGCGGGAAAAGAGACCCAGTACTTC.

This chain joins TRBV7-6 and TRBJ2-7; maybe TRBD2 (6 bases). CDR3 length equals 14 residues. Germline-derived CDR1 and CDR2 are SGHVS and FNYEAQ. The V and J ends lost 8 bases and 0 bases respectively, with 14 bases between them. The CDR3 region is CASRRDLTSYEQYF. The CDR3 DNA is TGTGCCAGCCGCCGGGACTTGACCTCCTACGAGCAGTACTTC.

The chain recombines TRBV6-2 or TRBV6-3 with TRBJ2-2, with TRBD2 matching over 11 bases. V was clipped by 4 bases and J by 2 bases; unmatched bases: 9. This CDR3 region has 18 residues. CDR1 MNHEY and CDR2 SVGEGT come from the germline V gene. CDR3 coding DNA: TGTGCCAGCAGTTTCCGACTAGCGGGACCTCCTAACACCGGGGAGCTGTTTTTT. Translated, it gives CASSFRLAGPPNTGELFF.

The chain carries TRBV28 and TRBJ2-5; 8 nucleotides agree with TRBD1. The germline V gene has CDR1 MDHEN and CDR2 SYDVKM. V gave up 2 bases and J gave up 4 bases; unmatched junction bases: 6. The CDR3 length is 15 residues. DNA for the CDR3: TGTGCCAGCAGTTTACCAGGACAGGGCCGAGAGACCCAGTACTTC. This translates into CASSLPGQGRETQYF.

This chain connects TRBV4-2 to TRBJ2-3, with 7 bases lining up with TRBD2. Trimming cost V 1 base and J 3 bases; bases outside gene matches: 10. This CDR3 has 17 amino acids. Looked up from germline, CDR1 is LGHNA and CDR2 is YNFKEQ. The CDR3 nucleotides are TGTGCCAGCAGCCAAGCCCCCCTAGCGGATGGGACAGATACGCAGTATTTT. It is translated as CASSQAPLADGTDTQYF.

The rearrangement uses TRBV4-3 and TRBJ2-3; 7 nucleotides align to TRBD2. With 1 base clipped from V and 3 bases from J, the junction kept 1 base outside the gene matches. This CDR3 region has 14 residues. CDR1 and CDR2 from the germline V gene are LGHNA and YSLEER. The CDR3 region has the DNA TGCGCCAGCAGCCAAGGGCGGGGGACAGATACGCAGTATTTT. It codes for CASSQGRGTDTQYF.

This clone was counted a few times. The rearrangement links TRBV2 to TRBJ1-4, with TRBD1 matching over 11 bases. The germline V gene encodes CDR1 SNHLY and CDR2 FYNNEI. V lost 7 bases to trimming and J lost 5 bases; unmatched junction nucleotides: 3. This CDR3 has 14 residues. The CDR3: CASKGTGGNEKLFF. The CDR3 nucleotides read TGTGCCAGCAAAGGGACAGGGGGGAATGAAAAACTGTTTTTT.

This rearrangement joins TRBV19 to TRBJ2-3; D unclear. The V gene's germline CDR1 is LNHDA and CDR2 SQIVND (reference sequence). Trimming stripped 0 bases from V and 6 bases from J, with 16 bases between. CDR3 size: 16 residues. The CDR3 protein is CASSIETDTQADTQYF. The CDR3 DNA follows: TGTGCCAGTAGTATAGAAACCGACACTCAGGCGGATACGCAGTATTTT.

The chain links TRBV18 to TRBJ2-7; 9 positions match TRBD2. This CDR3 is built from 17 residues. J was trimmed by 7 bases and V by 3 bases; bases with no gene match: 16. The germline gives CDR1 KGHSH, CDR2 LQKENI. The CDR3 loop reads CASSPGLAGTYTGEQYF. CDR3 coding DNA: TGTGCCAGCTCACCGGGTCTAGCGGGAACTTATACGGGGGAGCAGTACTTC.

The V call is TRBV13, the J call TRBJ1-2; D perhaps matches TRBD1 (6 bases). V gave up 2 bases and J gave up 4 bases, with 8 bases separating them. Germline CDR1 is PRHDT and CDR2 is FYEKMQ (reference sequence). CDR3 length equals 13 residues. The CDR3 loop is CASSLRGFYGYTF. In DNA form, the CDR3 reads TGTGCCAGCAGCTTAAGGGGGTTCTATGGCTACACCTTC.

DNA of the CDR3: TGTGCCAGCAGCCAAGATGTTGGGCGGCTCCAGGGCATCGGCTATGGCTACACCTTC. Amino acid sequence: CASSQDVGRLQGIGYGYTF. The rearrangement links TRBV3-1 (or the pseudogene TRBV3-2) to TRBJ1-2; a weak D match, TRBD1 (5 bases). V lost 0 bases and J lost 4, with 24 bases in between. Germline assignment: CDR1 LGHDT and CDR2 YNNKEL (reference sequence). The CDR3 covers 19 residues.

As for this clone: One end of the junction is discordant with germline, which a read error may explain. The gene calls are TRBV7-6 and TRBJ2-1, with 12 bases fitting TRBD2. The CDR3 consists of 14 residues. The germline V gene has CDR1 SGHVS and CDR2 FNYEAQ. CDR3 sequence: CASSSGLAGYIPIF. The CDR3 DNA sequence: TGTGCCAGTTCCTCGGGACTAGCGGGCTATATACCTATCTTC. The whole variable domain, remainder taken from reference TRBV7-6 and TRBJ2-1, is GAGVSQSPRYKVTKRGQDVALRCDPISGHVSLYWYRQALGQGPEFLTYFNYEAQQDKSGLPNDRFSAERPEGSISTLTIQRTEQRDSAMYRCASSSGLAGYIPIFGPGTRLTVL.

The CDR3 loop reads CASSRVDRGSETQYF. CDR3 coding DNA: TGTGCCAGCAGCCGGGTCGACAGGGGTTCAGAGACCCAGTACTTC. The genes are TRBV5-4 and TRBJ2-5; 8 nucleotides agree with TRBD1. V dropped 4 bases and J dropped 4; count of bases not matched to a gene: 9. The CDR3 is made up of 15 amino acids. Germline lookup yields CDR1 SGHNT and CDR2 YYREEE (reference sequence).

The genes are TRBV7-3 and TRBJ2-5, with D unclear. Germline CDR1 reads SGHTA; CDR2 reads FQGTGA. V was shortened by 0 bases and J by 1 base, with 9 bases between the two germline ends. The CDR3 is 15 residues long. This CDR3 reads CASSLTWAAQETQYF. In DNA form, the CDR3 reads TGTGCCAGCAGCTTAACGTGGGCAGCCCAAGAGACCCAGTACTTC.

The chain uses TRBV5-1 and TRBJ2-3, with D unresolved. Between the trimmed V and J ends, which lost 1 base and 0 bases, there was a span of 6 bases. The CDR3 covers 14 residues. Germline assignment: CDR1 SGHRS and CDR2 YFSETQ. CDR3 DNA sequence: TGCGCCAGCAGCTTGTTCGGGAGCACAGATACGCAGTATTTT. Its translation: CASSLFGSTDTQYF.

The V call is TRBV7-2, the J call TRBJ1-6, with TRBD1 as a possible D gene (5 bases). Trimming removed 11 bases from V and 8 bases from J, with 22 bases in between. Per germline, CDR1 SGHTA and CDR2 FQGNSA. CDR3 length: 15 residues. CDR3 sequence: CASGERQGGDSPLHF. The CDR3 DNA reads as TGTGCCTCGGGGGAAAGGCAGGGTGGTGATTCACCCCTCCACTTT.

The chain employs TRBV5-4 and TRBJ1-6; D remains unclear. The CDR3 extends over 17 amino acids. The germline gives CDR1 SGHNT, CDR2 YYREEE (reference sequence). V lost 4 bases to trimming and J lost 0 bases, with 14 bases between them. In nucleotides, the CDR3 is TGTGCCAGCAGCCCCCTAGGAGGGAGCTCCTATAATTCACCCCTCCACTTT. It is translated as CASSPLGGSSYNSPLHF.